A selection of T cell receptor beta chains follows, all from one sample in a study of blood T cell repertoires in COVID-19. TCRdb keeps only in-frame clones here, not all; method: immunoSEQ multiplex PCR. Here the sample spans over 25,000 clones, roughly 91% being singletons. What was sequenced was peripheral blood. The receptors here all came from a human donor with active COVID-19. The donor label of this sample is uncertain. CDR3s include the opening cysteine and the closing phenylalanine or tryptophan. Fields, in order: J gene, V gene, clone size, D gene, CDR3 DNA, CDR3 protein. A D gene is named only where the DNA matches it firmly. The size field is filled for only some rows; it gives once, few, many or a size class.

J gene: TRBJ2-1; V gene: TRBV5-4; clone size: -; D gene: TRBD1; CDR3 DNA: TGTGCCAGCAGCTTAGACAGGGCGAGCTCCTACAATGAGCAGTTCTTC; CDR3 protein: CASSLDRASSYNEQFF
J gene: TRBJ2-7; V gene: TRBV18; clone size: -; D gene: -; CDR3 DNA: TGTGCCAGCTCACCAGTAGAGGTGGGCGAGCAGTACTTC; CDR3 protein: CASSPVEVGEQYF
J gene: TRBJ2-5; V gene: TRBV6-5; clone size: -; D gene: TRBD1; CDR3 DNA: TGTGCCGGATCCGGGACAGGGCTGGGGGAGACCCAGTACTTC; CDR3 protein: CAGSGTGLGETQYF
J gene: TRBJ2-2; V gene: TRBV7-6; clone size: few; D gene: -; CDR3 DNA: TGTGCCAGCAGCGGATGGACTCTCTCGGGCGGGGAGCTGTTTTTT; CDR3 protein: CASSGWTLSGGELFF
J gene: TRBJ2-3; V gene: TRBV3-1/TRBV3-2; clone size: -; D gene: TRBD2; CDR3 DNA: TGTGCCAGCAGCCGCAGCGGGGGACCCAGCACAGATACGCAGTATTTT; CDR3 protein: CASSRSGGPSTDTQYF
J gene: TRBJ2-7; V gene: TRBV4-3; clone size: -; D gene: -; CDR3 DNA: TGCGCCAGCAGCCAAGATCGGGGGGCAAGCTACGAGCAGTACTTC; CDR3 protein: CASSQDRGASYEQYF
J gene: TRBJ2-2; V gene: TRBV27; clone size: -; D gene: TRBD2; CDR3 DNA: TGTGCCAGCAGTTTTAGGGTGCTAGCGGGAGACACCGGGGAGCTGTTTTTT; CDR3 protein: CASSFRVLAGDTGELFF
J gene: TRBJ2-7; V gene: TRBV19; clone size: -; D gene: TRBD2; CDR3 DNA: TGTGCCAGTAGGACTAGCGGGAACCCCTGGGGCTCCTACGAGCAGTACTTC; CDR3 protein: CASRTSGNPWGSYEQYF
J gene: TRBJ2-1; V gene: TRBV6-5; clone size: -; D gene: TRBD1; CDR3 DNA: TGTGCCAGCAGCATACAGGGGAATGGAGCTGAGCAGTTCTTC; CDR3 protein: CASSIQGNGAEQFF
J gene: TRBJ1-1; V gene: TRBV7-2; clone size: -; D gene: -; CDR3 DNA: TGTGCCAGCAGCTTGTCAGTGAACACTGAAGCTTTCTTT; CDR3 protein: CASSLSVNTEAFF
J gene: TRBJ1-4; V gene: TRBV7-9; clone size: -; D gene: TRBD1; CDR3 DNA: TGTGCCAGCAGTTTGGACAGGGGGCGGGAAAAACTGTTTTTT; CDR3 protein: CASSLDRGREKLFF
J gene: TRBJ2-5; V gene: TRBV18; clone size: -; D gene: -; CDR3 DNA: TGTGCCAGCTCACCACCGCTGGCTTCGTCGGAGACCCAGTACTTC; CDR3 protein: CASSPPLASSETQYF
J gene: TRBJ2-5; V gene: TRBV27; clone size: -; D gene: -; CDR3 DNA: TGTGCCAGCGGACGGGGTCAAGAGACCCAGTACTTC; CDR3 protein: CASGRGQETQYF
J gene: TRBJ1-1; V gene: TRBV19; clone size: -; D gene: TRBD1; CDR3 DNA: TGTGCCAGTAGTCTTCCCGGGACAGGGTCCACTGAAGCTTTCTTT; CDR3 protein: CASSLPGTGSTEAFF
J gene: TRBJ1-1; V gene: TRBV6-5; clone size: -; D gene: -; CDR3 DNA: TGTGCCAGCAGTTACTCCGGGGGATGGACTGAAGCTTTCTTT; CDR3 protein: CASSYSGGWTEAFF
J gene: TRBJ2-7; V gene: TRBV11-1; clone size: once; D gene: TRBD1; CDR3 DNA: TGTGCCAGCAGCTGGGGCCGGGGACAGCACTACGAGCAGTACTTC; CDR3 protein: CASSWGRGQHYEQYF
J gene: TRBJ2-5; V gene: TRBV2; clone size: -; D gene: TRBD1; CDR3 DNA: TGTGCCAGCAGAGAACAGGGGGCGGGTGTAGAGACCCAGTACTTC; CDR3 protein: CASREQGAGVETQYF
J gene: TRBJ1-6; V gene: TRBV4-2; clone size: -; D gene: -; CDR3 DNA: TGTGCCAGCAGCCAAGCGGGTTATTCGGGAAATTCACCCCTCCACTTT; CDR3 protein: CASSQAGYSGNSPLHF
J gene: TRBJ2-1; V gene: TRBV2; clone size: -; D gene: TRBD1; CDR3 DNA: TGTGCCAGCTGGGGGACAGGGGGAAATGAGCAGTTCTTC; CDR3 protein: CASWGTGGNEQFF
J gene: TRBJ2-1; V gene: TRBV4-3; clone size: -; D gene: TRBD2; CDR3 DNA: TGCGCCAGCAGCCAAAAGGCTAGCGGGGGCAATGAGCAGTTCTTC; CDR3 protein: CASSQKASGGNEQFF
J gene: TRBJ2-3; V gene: TRBV5-1; clone size: -; D gene: -; CDR3 DNA: TGCGCCAGCAGCTTGGAAGGGGGAACAGATACGCAGTATTTT; CDR3 protein: CASSLEGGTDTQYF
J gene: TRBJ2-2; V gene: TRBV6-5; clone size: -; D gene: -; CDR3 DNA: TGTGCCAGCAGTTCCCCCTGGGGTACCGGGGAGTTGTTTTTT; CDR3 protein: CASSSPWGTGELFF
J gene: TRBJ1-1; V gene: TRBV4-1; clone size: -; D gene: -; CDR3 DNA: TGCGCCAGCAGCCAGACAGGACTGAACACTGAAGCTTTCTTT; CDR3 protein: CASSQTGLNTEAFF
J gene: TRBJ2-3; V gene: TRBV7-9; clone size: -; D gene: -; CDR3 DNA: TGTGCCAGCAGCCTGGCTGGTAGCACAGATACGCAGTATTTT; CDR3 protein: CASSLAGSTDTQYF
J gene: TRBJ2-7; V gene: TRBV2; clone size: -; D gene: -; CDR3 DNA: TGTGCCAGCAGTGAACAGGGTCCGTCTGATGAGCAGTACTTC; CDR3 protein: CASSEQGPSDEQYF
J gene: TRBJ2-7; V gene: TRBV19; clone size: -; D gene: TRBD1; CDR3 DNA: TGTGCCAGTAGTATCGACAGGGGCTACGAGCAGTACTTC; CDR3 protein: CASSIDRGYEQYF
J gene: TRBJ2-7; V gene: TRBV3-1/TRBV3-2; clone size: once; D gene: -; CDR3 DNA: TGTGCCAGCAGCCAAGGCGAGACTAGATACGAGCAGTACTTC; CDR3 protein: CASSQGETRYEQYF
J gene: TRBJ2-5; V gene: TRBV21-1; clone size: once; D gene: -; CDR3 DNA: TGTGCCAGCGTGGCTAGCGGGGAGAGAGAGACCCAGTACTTC; CDR3 protein: CASVASGERETQYF
J gene: TRBJ1-6; V gene: TRBV30; clone size: -; D gene: -; CDR3 DNA: TGTGCCTGGAGTGTTAGAGGCAGAAATTCACCCCTCCACTTT; CDR3 protein: CAWSVRGRNSPLHF
J gene: TRBJ2-1; V gene: TRBV10-3; clone size: -; D gene: TRBD2; CDR3 DNA: TGTGCCATCAAGGGACTATCGGCCAATGAGCAGTTCTTC; CDR3 protein: CAIKGLSANEQFF
J gene: TRBJ2-5; V gene: TRBV7-2; clone size: -; D gene: -; CDR3 DNA: TGTGCCAGCAGCTTAGCGTTTCTCCAAGAGACCCAGTACTTC; CDR3 protein: CASSLAFLQETQYF
J gene: TRBJ1-1; V gene: TRBV27; clone size: -; D gene: TRBD1; CDR3 DNA: TGTGCCAGCAGTTACCGACAGGGGGCGTCTGTGGGGAACACTGAAGCTTTCTTT; CDR3 protein: CASSYRQGASVGNTEAFF
J gene: TRBJ2-1; V gene: TRBV3-1/TRBV3-2; clone size: -; D gene: TRBD2; CDR3 DNA: TGTGCCAGCAGCCCCTATAGCGGGGAGGTGTTCAATGAGCAGTTCTTC; CDR3 protein: CASSPYSGEVFNEQFF
J gene: TRBJ2-7; V gene: TRBV27; clone size: -; D gene: TRBD1; CDR3 DNA: TGTGCCAGCAGTTTATCGAGAGAAGGGGGCGCGTACGAGCAGTACTTC; CDR3 protein: CASSLSREGGAYEQYF
J gene: TRBJ2-3; V gene: TRBV7-2; clone size: -; D gene: -; CDR3 DNA: TGTGCCAGCAGCCCTAACAGACCCTCTTTTGGATATACGCAGTATTTT; CDR3 protein: CASSPNRPSFGYTQYF
J gene: TRBJ2-1; V gene: TRBV28; clone size: -; D gene: TRBD1; CDR3 DNA: TGTGCCAGCAGTCCCTATGGGGGACAGGGGAAAAATGAGCAGTTCTTC; CDR3 protein: CASSPYGGQGKNEQFF
J gene: TRBJ2-3; V gene: TRBV4-1; clone size: -; D gene: TRBD1; CDR3 DNA: TGCGCCAGCAGCCAACCCCTTAGGGGGCCAAGGGCTGATACGCAGTATTTT; CDR3 protein: CASSQPLRGPRADTQYF
J gene: TRBJ1-2; V gene: TRBV6-2/TRBV6-3; clone size: -; D gene: -; CDR3 DNA: TGTGCCAGCAGTTACACAGGGATAAGCCCGGACTATGGCTACACCTTC; CDR3 protein: CASSYTGISPDYGYTF
J gene: TRBJ2-5; V gene: TRBV4-3; clone size: -; D gene: TRBD2; CDR3 DNA: TGCGCCAGCAGCCAAGCAGCGGGGGGGCAAGAGACCCAGTACTTC; CDR3 protein: CASSQAAGGQETQYF
J gene: TRBJ2-7; V gene: TRBV2; clone size: -; D gene: TRBD2; CDR3 DNA: TGTGCCAGCAGTGAACCCCGGGCTAGCGGGGGGTCCGAGCAGTACTTC; CDR3 protein: CASSEPRASGGSEQYF
J gene: TRBJ2-3; V gene: TRBV14; clone size: -; D gene: -; CDR3 DNA: TGTGCCAGCAGCCCGCAACAGGGTGTCCAAGATACGCAGTATTTT; CDR3 protein: CASSPQQGVQDTQYF
J gene: TRBJ2-2; V gene: TRBV27; clone size: -; D gene: -; CDR3 DNA: TGTGCCAGCAGCCCGGGGGCAGGGGGGATGCCCGGGGAGCTGTTTTTT; CDR3 protein: CASSPGAGGMPGELFF
J gene: TRBJ2-1; V gene: TRBV4-3; clone size: -; D gene: TRBD2; CDR3 DNA: TGCGCCAGCAGCCCGGGGACTAGCGGGGGGGCGTCCTACAATGAGCAGTTCTTC; CDR3 protein: CASSPGTSGGASYNEQFF
J gene: TRBJ1-6; V gene: TRBV19; clone size: -; D gene: -; CDR3 DNA: TGTGCCAGTAGTATTGTGCAGGGGAAGGACTCACCCCTCCACTTT; CDR3 protein: CASSIVQGKDSPLHF